Below, 5 T cell receptor beta chains from the same sample are listed, as sequenced in a study of cytomegalovirus exposure and HLA in healthy donors. With 60 Vbeta and 13 Jbeta primers, the PCR was carried out. Some clones are missing from TCRdb's copy, which holds only in-frame ones; the method was immunoSEQ multiplex PCR. The sample consists of more than 80,000 clones, about four fifths of them appearing once. Input material: PBMCs. These receptors were collected from a female donor in good health and CMV-seropositive.

This chain links TRBV28 with TRBJ1-1; D unresolved. This CDR3 is 15 amino acids long. Looked up from germline, CDR1 is MDHEN and CDR2 is SYDVKM. Trimming removed 2 bases from V and 5 bases from J, with 15 bases in between. In nucleotides, the CDR3 is TGTGCCAGCAGTTTAGTTGGAGGGAGTCAAACTGAAGCTTTCTTT. Amino acids: CASSLVGGSQTEAFF.

This clone was detected only once. V is TRBV7-8 and J is TRBJ1-4; D is unclear. This CDR3 region has 14 residues. Per the germline V gene, CDR1 is SGHVS and CDR2 is FQNEAQ. The V gene lost 1 base and the J gene lost 5 bases, with 8 bases spanning the gap. Written as DNA, the CDR3 is TGTGCCAGCAGCTTAGTGGGGAGAAATGAAAAACTGTTTTTT. Translating it yields CASSLVGRNEKLFF.

This clone is a singleton in its sample. The gene calls are TRBV12-5 and TRBJ1-2, with D maybe TRBD1 (6 bases). Germline CDR1 reads LGHNT; CDR2 reads FRNRAP. Trimming took off 2 bases at V and 8 bases at J, with 21 bases between the two ends. This CDR3 is 16 amino acids long. CDR3 loop: CASGLPQGMGPTGYTF. In DNA, the CDR3 is TGTGCTAGTGGTTTGCCTCAGGGGATGGGCCCTACGGGCTACACCTTC.

This clone was found once. The chain recombines TRBV5-1 with TRBJ2-2, with TRBD1 matching 8 bases. Germline assignment: CDR1 SGHRS and CDR2 YFSETQ. V shed 3 bases, J shed 5 bases, and the junction held 9 bases outside the gene matches. This CDR3 spans 16 amino acids. DNA of the CDR3: TGCGCCAGCAGCTGGGACCGGGACAGGACGACCGGGGAGCTGTTTTTT. Translating gives CASSWDRDRTTGELFF.

V usage is TRBV27 and J usage is TRBJ1-1, with D perhaps TRBD1 (6 bases). This CDR3 comprises 13 residues. Germline values: CDR1 MNHEY, CDR2 SMNVEV (reference sequence). V lost 7 bases to trimming and J lost 7 bases, with 16 bases between them. CDR3 coding DNA: TGTGCCAGCAAGATCTGGCAGGGGCGTGAAGCTTTCTTT. Translating gives CASKIWQGREAFF.